This T cell receptor beta chain came from a study of blood T cell repertoires in COVID-19. This clone has a single count. This table comes from immunoSEQ multiplex PCR, and its TCRdb copy is limited to in-frame clones, with some not included. The sample holds approximately 140,000 clones, around 84% seen once. The CDR3 length is 18 residues. Germline values: CDR1 SGHRS, CDR2 YFSETQ. The V and J ends lost 0 bases and 0 bases, in that order; junction bases with no gene match: 6. The receptor comes from a human donor in a cohort sampled during active COVID-19. The sequenced sample was peripheral blood. The V gene is TRBV5-1, the J gene TRBJ2-2, with 9 bases aligning to TRBD2. Written as DNA, the CDR3 is TGCGCCAGCAGCTTGGAGGGTAGCGGGGGACCGAACACCGGGGAGCTGTTTTTT. This translates into CASSLEGSGGPNTGELFF.